Detailed here is one T cell receptor beta chain. The antigen is undetermined. An end of the junction differs from the germline gene, which may be a read error. The data stem from a study of cytomegalovirus exposure and HLA in healthy donors. It was with 60 Vbeta and 13 Jbeta primers that the PCR ran. Only in-frame clones appear in the TCRdb table, and some are missing; sequencing was by immunoSEQ multiplex PCR. In the table there are about 110,000 clones, roughly four fifths of which are singletons. Findings and caveats of the study: Most TCR beta V segments were productive about 90% or about 30% of the time in an earlier analysis. It was reported that TCR beta sequences correctly inferred the HLA-A and HLA-B alleles for most subjects. A later analysis showed TCR association rates differing by HLA locus, peaking at DRB1 and lowest at HLA-C. The authors enumerated around 150 TCR beta chains as linked to cytomegalovirus.

This CDR3 region has 15 residues. Germline CDR1 SGHRS, CDR2 YFSETQ. V is TRBV5-1 and J is TRBJ2-3; TRBD2 agrees at 14 bases. Material for sequencing was PBMCs. The TCR sequence derives from a man aged 40-49 years in good health and CMV-seronegative. The CDR3 DNA is TGCGCCAGCAGCTCCACCGGGACTAGCGGGGGCGTAGCACTATTT. Protein: CASSSTGTSGGVALF. The full variable domain, with the rest looked up from reference TRBV5-1 and TRBJ2-3, is KAGVTQTPRYLIKTRGQQVTLSCSPISGHRSVSWYQQTPGQGLQFLFEYFSETQRNKGNFPGRFSGRQFSNSRSEMNVSTLELGDSALYLCASSSTGTSGGVALFGPGTRLTVL.